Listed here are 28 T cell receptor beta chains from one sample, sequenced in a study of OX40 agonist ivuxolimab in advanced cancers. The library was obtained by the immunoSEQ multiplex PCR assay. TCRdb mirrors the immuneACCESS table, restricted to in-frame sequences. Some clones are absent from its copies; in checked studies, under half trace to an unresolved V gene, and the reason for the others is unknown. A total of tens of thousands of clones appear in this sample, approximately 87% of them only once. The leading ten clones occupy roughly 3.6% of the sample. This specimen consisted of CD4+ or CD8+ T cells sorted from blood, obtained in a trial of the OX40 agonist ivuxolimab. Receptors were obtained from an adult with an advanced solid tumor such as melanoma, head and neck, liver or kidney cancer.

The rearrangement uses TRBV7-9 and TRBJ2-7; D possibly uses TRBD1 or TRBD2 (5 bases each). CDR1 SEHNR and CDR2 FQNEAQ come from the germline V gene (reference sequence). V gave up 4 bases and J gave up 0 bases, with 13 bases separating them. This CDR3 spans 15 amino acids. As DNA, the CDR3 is TGTGCCAGCAGCTCCCAGCGAGGGGACTCCTACGAGCAGTACTTC. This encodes CASSSQRGDSYEQYF.

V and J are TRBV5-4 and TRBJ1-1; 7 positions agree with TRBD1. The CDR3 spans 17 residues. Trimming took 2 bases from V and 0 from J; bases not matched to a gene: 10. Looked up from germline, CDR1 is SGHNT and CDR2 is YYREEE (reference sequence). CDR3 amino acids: CASSLERGRTMNTEAFF. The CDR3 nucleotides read TGTGCCAGCAGCTTAGAAAGGGGGCGTACGATGAACACTGAAGCTTTCTTT.

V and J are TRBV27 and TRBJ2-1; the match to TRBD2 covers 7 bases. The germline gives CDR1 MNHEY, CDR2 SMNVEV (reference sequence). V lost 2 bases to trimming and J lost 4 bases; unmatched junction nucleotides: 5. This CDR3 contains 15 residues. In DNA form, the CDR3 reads TGTGCCAGCAGTTTAGCGGGAGTGAGGTACAATGAGCAGTTCTTC. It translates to CASSLAGVRYNEQFF.

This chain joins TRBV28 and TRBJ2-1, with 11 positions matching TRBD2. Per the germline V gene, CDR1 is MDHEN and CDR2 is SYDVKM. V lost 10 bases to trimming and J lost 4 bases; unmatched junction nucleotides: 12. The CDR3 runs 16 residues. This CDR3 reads CAMMGLAVNTYNEQFF. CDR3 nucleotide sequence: TGTGCCATGATGGGACTAGCGGTAAATACTTACAATGAGCAGTTCTTC.

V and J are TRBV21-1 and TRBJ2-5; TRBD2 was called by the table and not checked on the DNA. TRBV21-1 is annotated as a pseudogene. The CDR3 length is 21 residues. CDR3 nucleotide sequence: TGTGCCAGCAGCAAAGAAGAGGCGCGTCTTGGGACTAGCGGGAGAGCAGAGACCCAGTACTTC. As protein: CASSKEEARLGTSGRAETQYF.

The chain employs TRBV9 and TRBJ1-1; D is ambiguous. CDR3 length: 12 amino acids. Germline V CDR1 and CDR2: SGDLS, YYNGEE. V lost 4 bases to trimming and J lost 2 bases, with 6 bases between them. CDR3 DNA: TGTGCCAGCAGCACGGGAAACACTGAAGCTTTCTTT. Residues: CASSTGNTEAFF.

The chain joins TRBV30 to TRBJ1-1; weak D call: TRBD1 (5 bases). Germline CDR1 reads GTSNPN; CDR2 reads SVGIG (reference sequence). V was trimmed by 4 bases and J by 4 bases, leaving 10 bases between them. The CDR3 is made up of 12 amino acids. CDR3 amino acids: CAWTRGLTEAFF. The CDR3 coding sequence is TGTGCCTGGACCCGGGGACTCACTGAAGCTTTCTTT.

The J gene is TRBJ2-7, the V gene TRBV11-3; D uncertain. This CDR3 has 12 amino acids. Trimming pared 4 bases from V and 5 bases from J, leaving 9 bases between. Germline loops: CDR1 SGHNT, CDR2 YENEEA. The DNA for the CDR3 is TGTGCCAGCAGCTCAAGGGTCCACGAGCAGTACTTC. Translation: CASSSRVHEQYF. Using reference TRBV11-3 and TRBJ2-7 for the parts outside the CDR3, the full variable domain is EAGVVQSPRYKIIEKKQPVAFWCNPISGHNTLYWYLQNLGQGPELLIRYENEEAVDDSQLPKDRFSAERLKGVDSTLKIQPAELGDSAVYLCASSSRVHEQYFGPGTRLTVT.

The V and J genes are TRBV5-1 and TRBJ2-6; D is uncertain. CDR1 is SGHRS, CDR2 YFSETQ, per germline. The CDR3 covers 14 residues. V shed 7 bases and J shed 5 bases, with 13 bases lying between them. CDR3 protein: CASGSQSRANVLTF. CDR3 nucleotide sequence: TGCGCCAGCGGTTCACAAAGTCGGGCCAACGTCCTGACTTTC.

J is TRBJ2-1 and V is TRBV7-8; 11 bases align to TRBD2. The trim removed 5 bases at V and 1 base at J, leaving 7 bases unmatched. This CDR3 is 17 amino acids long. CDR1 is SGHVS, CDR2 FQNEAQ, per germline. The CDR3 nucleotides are TGTGCCAGCAGCCAGGCGATAGCGGGAGGGTCCTACAATGAGCAGTTCTTC. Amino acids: CASSQAIAGGSYNEQFF.

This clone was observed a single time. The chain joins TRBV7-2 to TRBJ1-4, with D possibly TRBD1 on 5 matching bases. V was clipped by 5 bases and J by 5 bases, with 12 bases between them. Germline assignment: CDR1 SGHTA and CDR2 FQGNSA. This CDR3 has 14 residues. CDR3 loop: CASSLRGLNEKLFF. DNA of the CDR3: TGTGCCAGCAGCCTTAGGGGACTAAATGAAAAACTGTTTTTT.

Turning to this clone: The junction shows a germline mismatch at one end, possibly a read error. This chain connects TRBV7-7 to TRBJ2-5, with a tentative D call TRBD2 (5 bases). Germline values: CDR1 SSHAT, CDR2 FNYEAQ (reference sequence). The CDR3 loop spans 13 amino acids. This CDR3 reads CASSPLGLETQYF. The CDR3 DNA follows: TGTGCTAGCAGCCCCTTAGGACTAGAGACCCAGTACTTC.

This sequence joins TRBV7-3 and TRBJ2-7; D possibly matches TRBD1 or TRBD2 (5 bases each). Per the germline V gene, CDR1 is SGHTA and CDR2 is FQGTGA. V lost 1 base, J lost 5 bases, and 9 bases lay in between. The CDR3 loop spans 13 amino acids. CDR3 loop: CASSLKWDDEQYF. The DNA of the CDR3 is TGTGCCAGCAGCTTAAAGTGGGACGACGAGCAGTACTTC.

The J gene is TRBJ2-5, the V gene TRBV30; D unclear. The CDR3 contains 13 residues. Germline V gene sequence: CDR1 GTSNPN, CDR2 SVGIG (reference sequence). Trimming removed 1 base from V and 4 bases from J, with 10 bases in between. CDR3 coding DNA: TGTGCCTGGAGTGAAAAGGTGTTAGAGACCCAGTACTTC. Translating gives CAWSEKVLETQYF.

Written as DNA, the CDR3 is TGTGCCACCAGCGAGCGGATTGAGATAGTCGAAAAACTGTTTTTT. Translation gives CATSERIEIVEKLFF. This chain connects TRBV15 to TRBJ1-4, with unresolved D. Trimming removed 5 bases from V and 8 bases from J, with 18 bases in between. Per germline, CDR1 LNHNV and CDR2 YYDKDF (reference sequence). This CDR3 comprises 15 residues. Filled out from reference TRBV15 and TRBJ1-4, the complete variable domain reads DAMVIQNPRYQVTQFGKPVTLSCSQTLNHNVMYWYQQKSSQAPKLLFHYYDKDFNNEADTPDNFQSRRPNTSFCFLDIRSPGLGDTAMYLCATSERIEIVEKLFFGSGTQLSVL.

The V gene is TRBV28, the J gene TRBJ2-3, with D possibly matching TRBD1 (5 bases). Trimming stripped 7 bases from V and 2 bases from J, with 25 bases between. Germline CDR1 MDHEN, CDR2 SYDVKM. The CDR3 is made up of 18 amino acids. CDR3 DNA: TGTGCCAGCAACAATTATGGACCCCTCAGGGCCCTCACAGATACGCAGTATTTT. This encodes CASNNYGPLRALTDTQYF.

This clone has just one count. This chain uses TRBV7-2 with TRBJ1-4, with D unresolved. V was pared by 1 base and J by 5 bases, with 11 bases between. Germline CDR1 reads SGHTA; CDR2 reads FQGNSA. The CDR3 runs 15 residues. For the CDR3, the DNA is TGTGCCAGCAGCTTAGAGGCACCACCGAATGAAAAACTGTTTTTT. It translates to CASSLEAPPNEKLFF.

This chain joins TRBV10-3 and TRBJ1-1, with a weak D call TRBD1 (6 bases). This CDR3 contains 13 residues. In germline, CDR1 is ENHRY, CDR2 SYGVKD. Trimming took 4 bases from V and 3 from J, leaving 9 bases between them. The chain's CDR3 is CAISVQGDTEAFF. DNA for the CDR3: TGTGCCATCAGTGTACAGGGTGACACTGAAGCTTTCTTT.

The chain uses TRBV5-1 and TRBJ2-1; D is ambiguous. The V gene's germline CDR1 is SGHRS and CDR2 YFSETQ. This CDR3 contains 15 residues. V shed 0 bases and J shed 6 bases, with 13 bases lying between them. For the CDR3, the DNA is TGCGCCAGCAGCTTGGGTTACTTTTGGGGCAATGAGCAGTTCTTC. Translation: CASSLGYFWGNEQFF.

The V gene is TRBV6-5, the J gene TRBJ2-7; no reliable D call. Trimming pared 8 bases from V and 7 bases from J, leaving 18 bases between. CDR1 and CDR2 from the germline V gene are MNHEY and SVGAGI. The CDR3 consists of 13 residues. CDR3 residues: CASGRTFSREQYF. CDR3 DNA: TGTGCCAGCGGTCGCACCTTCTCACGGGAGCAGTACTTC.

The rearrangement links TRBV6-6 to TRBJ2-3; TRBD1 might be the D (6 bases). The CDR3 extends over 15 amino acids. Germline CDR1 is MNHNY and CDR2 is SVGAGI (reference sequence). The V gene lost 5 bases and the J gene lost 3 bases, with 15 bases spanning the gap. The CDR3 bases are TGTGCCAGCAGTCGGGCGTCCAGGGGAACAGATACGCAGTATTTT. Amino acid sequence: CASSRASRGTDTQYF.

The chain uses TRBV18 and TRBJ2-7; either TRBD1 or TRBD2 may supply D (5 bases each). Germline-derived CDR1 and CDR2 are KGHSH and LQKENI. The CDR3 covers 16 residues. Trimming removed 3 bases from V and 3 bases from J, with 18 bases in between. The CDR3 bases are TGTGCCAGCTCACCCCGGGGCAGACCAGTAGACTACGAGCAGTACTTC. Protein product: CASSPRGRPVDYEQYF. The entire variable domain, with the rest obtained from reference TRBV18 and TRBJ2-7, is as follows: NAGVMQNPRHLVRRRGQEARLRCSPMKGHSHVYWYRQLPEEGLKFMVYLQKENIIDESGMPKERFSAEFPKEGPSILRIQQVVRGDSAAYFCASSPRGRPVDYEQYFGPGTRLTVT.

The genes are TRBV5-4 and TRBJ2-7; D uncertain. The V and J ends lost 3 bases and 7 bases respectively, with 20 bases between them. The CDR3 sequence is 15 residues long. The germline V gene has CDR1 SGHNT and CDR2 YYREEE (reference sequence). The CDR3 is CASSYRARFSREQYF. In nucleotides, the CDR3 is TGTGCCAGCAGCTACCGGGCGCGCTTTTCTCGGGAGCAGTACTTC.

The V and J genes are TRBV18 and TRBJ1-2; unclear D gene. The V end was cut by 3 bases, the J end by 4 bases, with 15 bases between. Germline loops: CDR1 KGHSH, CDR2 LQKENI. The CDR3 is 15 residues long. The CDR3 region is CASSPYSLQTYGYTF. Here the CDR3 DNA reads TGTGCCAGCTCACCGTACAGTTTACAGACCTATGGCTACACCTTC.

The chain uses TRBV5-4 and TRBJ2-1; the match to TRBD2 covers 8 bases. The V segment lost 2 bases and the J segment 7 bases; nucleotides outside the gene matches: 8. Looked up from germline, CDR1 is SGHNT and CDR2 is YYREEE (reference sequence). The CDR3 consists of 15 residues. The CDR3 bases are TGTGCCAGCAGCTTCCCGCGGGAGGAGATGAATGAGCAGTTCTTC. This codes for CASSFPREEMNEQFF. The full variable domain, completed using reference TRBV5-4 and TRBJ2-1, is ETGVTQSPTHLIKTRGQQVTLRCSSQSGHNTVSWYQQALGQGPQFIFQYYREEENGRGNFPPRFSGLQFPNYSSELNVNALELDDSALYLCASSFPREEMNEQFFGPGTRLTVL.

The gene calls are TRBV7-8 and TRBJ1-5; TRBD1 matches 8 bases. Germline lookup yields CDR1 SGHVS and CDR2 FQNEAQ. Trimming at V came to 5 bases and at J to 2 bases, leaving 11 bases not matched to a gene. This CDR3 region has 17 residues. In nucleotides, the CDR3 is TGTGCCAGCAGCATTACGGATGGGGGACAGGGCAATCAGCCCCAGCATTTT. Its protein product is CASSITDGGQGNQPQHF.

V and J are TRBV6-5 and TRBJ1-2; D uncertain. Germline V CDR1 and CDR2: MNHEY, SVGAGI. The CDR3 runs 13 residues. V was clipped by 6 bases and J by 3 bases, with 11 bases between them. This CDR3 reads CASSPRLYYGYTF. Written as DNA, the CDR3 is TGTGCCAGCAGCCCACGGCTTTACTATGGCTACACCTTC.

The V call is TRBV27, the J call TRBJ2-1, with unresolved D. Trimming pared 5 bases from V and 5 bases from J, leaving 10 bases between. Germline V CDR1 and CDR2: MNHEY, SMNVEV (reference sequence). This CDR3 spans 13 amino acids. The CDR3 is CASSNQLNNEQFF. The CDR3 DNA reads TGTGCCAGCAGTAACCAACTAAACAATGAGCAGTTCTTC.